The next 5 T cell receptor beta chains were all read from a single sample in a study of glioma-infiltrating T cells. The iRepertoire nested amplicon-rescue multiplex PCR amplified TCR alpha and beta CDR3s from RNA. MiXCR, run by TCRdb on the multiplex PCR reads, gives a single entry per CDR3 protein. The sample consists of more than 300,000 distinct CDR3 sequences, 41% of them appearing once. The source material was glioma tissue, nonneoplastic brain tissue, or PBMCs (not recorded which). Receptors were obtained from a human donor with low-grade glioma or glioblastoma, undergoing nonglioma brain surgery, or in good health (not recorded which).

The genes are TRBV4-2 and TRBJ1-4, with a tentative D call TRBD1 (5 bases). V was clipped by 4 bases and J by 7 bases, with 19 bases between them. The CDR3 length is 16 residues. Germline CDR1 reads LGHNA; CDR2 reads YNFKEQ. The CDR3 region is CASSRGRGAQVEKLFF. The CDR3 nucleotides are TGTGCCAGCAGCCGGGGACGAGGTGCGCAAGTTGAAAAACTGTTTTTT.

This clonotype was counted at least ten times. The rearrangement uses TRBV28 and TRBJ1-4; D remains unclear. The CDR3 covers 10 residues. Trimming left V 8 bases short and J 10 bases short, with 8 bases between. Germline lookup yields CDR1 MDHEN and CDR2 SYDVKM. This chain's CDR3 is CASGGRKLFF. DNA of the CDR3: TGTGCCAGCGGCGGGAGAAAACTGTTTTTT. The whole variable domain, filled in from reference TRBV28 and TRBJ1-4, reads DVKVTQSSRYLVKRTGEKVFLECVQDMDHENMFWYRQDPGLGLRLIYFSYDVKMKEKGDIPEGYSVSREKKERFSLILESASTNQTSMYLCASGGRKLFFGSGTQLSVL.

The V call is TRBV28, the J call TRBJ2-7; 10 bases match TRBD1. Germline V gene sequence: CDR1 MDHEN, CDR2 SYDVKM. V was pared by 5 bases and J by 1 base, with 2 bases of the junction left unmatched. The CDR3 extends over 14 amino acids. This CDR3 is CASSDRGRSYEQYF. For the CDR3, the DNA is TGTGCCAGCAGTGACAGGGGGCGATCCTACGAGCAGTACTTC.

The chain uses TRBV4-1 and TRBJ2-7; D gene ambiguous. Between the trimmed V and J ends, which lost 2 bases and 7 bases, there was a span of 18 bases. The CDR3 totals 15 residues. Germline loops: CDR1 MGHRA, CDR2 YSYEKL. CDR3 loop: CASSQLQLTNSEQYF. The CDR3 DNA follows: TGCGCCAGCAGCCAATTACAGCTCACAAACTCTGAGCAGTACTTC.

There are many counts of this clonotype. V usage is TRBV4-2 and J usage is TRBJ1-1, with TRBD1 identical over 11 bases. The germline V gene has CDR1 LGHNA and CDR2 YNFKEQ. The CDR3 totals 15 residues. V lost 3 bases to trimming and J lost 4 bases; unmatched junction nucleotides: 4. CDR3 amino acids: CASSQDRGPATEAFF. CDR3 nucleotide sequence: TGTGCCAGCAGCCAGGACAGGGGGCCCGCCACTGAAGCTTTCTTT.